This TCR beta chain was recovered during a study of vaccination and CD4 T cells after COVID-19. Study-level background: Overlapping SARS-CoV-2, HCoV-NL63, HCoV-OC43 and HCoV-229E spike peptides stimulated the cells. Findings of the study overall: Analysis of convalescent patients found that 304 of 307 vaccine-specific clones were spike mono-reactive.

Germline values: CDR1 SGHDN, CDR2 FVKESK. There are 15 residues in the CDR3. Between the trimmed V and J ends, which lost 0 bases and 8 bases, there was a span of 11 bases. Treatment noted: approximately 9-day PBMC culture with coronavirus spike peptide pools or control peptides (ViraFEST assay). Antigen-specific T cell expansion with peptide pools preceded TCR sequencing in the ViraFEST approach. Peptide pools at 8 to 10 ug/ml and IL-2 at around 10 IU/ml were added to cultures of around 1.9 million PBMCs per well. Oncomine TCR Beta short-read sequencing was applied to DNA from cultured CD4+ T cells. In TCRdb, the PCR reads were re-called with MiXCR into one record per CDR3 protein. The sample carries some 22,000 distinct CDR3 sequences, around 67% recorded once. This clonotype came up a few times. Its specificity is not known.

The rearrangement joins TRBV14 to TRBJ1-6; D not resolved. The sample here was CD4+ T cells from blood, cultured in vitro, taken after SARS-CoV-2 vaccination. The sequence was obtained from a human donor who received a COVID-19 vaccine. CDR3 nucleotides: TGTGCCAGCAGCCAAGATTGGGCAAGTCATTCACCCCTCCACTTT. This encodes CASSQDWASHSPLHF.